This T cell receptor beta chain appears in the sequencing data of a study of T-cell reconstitution after alpha-beta-depleted transplantation in children. Study-wide results and caveats: T-cell numbers and diversity one year post-transplant derived largely from freshly generated T cells. Several patients had high TCRbeta diversity at day 60; it came from surviving recipient T cells and thymic progenitors.

The TCRbeta library incorporated unique molecular identifiers. One entry per CDR3 protein results from TCRdb running MiXCR on the PCR reads. The table lists just over 950,000 distinct CDR3 sequences, roughly 29% of them singletons. The CDR3 is 14 amino acids. Germline loops: CDR1 MGHRA, CDR2 YSYEKL. The V gene lost 1 base and the J gene lost 7 bases, with 10 bases spanning the gap. Of note for this clonotype: Its antigen is unidentified.

This receptor was identified in a boy under two years old who had a stem cell transplant for SCID, so the T cells may come from the graft donor. The specimen was PBMCs, mostly from graft donor cells, collected 360 days after TCRalphabeta/CD19-depleted stem cell transplant. The gene calls are TRBV4-1 and TRBJ1-4; D is unclear. The CDR3 loop is CASSQVTGSEKLFF. The CDR3 nucleotides read TGCGCCAGCAGCCAAGTGACCGGGAGTGAAAAACTGTTTTTT.